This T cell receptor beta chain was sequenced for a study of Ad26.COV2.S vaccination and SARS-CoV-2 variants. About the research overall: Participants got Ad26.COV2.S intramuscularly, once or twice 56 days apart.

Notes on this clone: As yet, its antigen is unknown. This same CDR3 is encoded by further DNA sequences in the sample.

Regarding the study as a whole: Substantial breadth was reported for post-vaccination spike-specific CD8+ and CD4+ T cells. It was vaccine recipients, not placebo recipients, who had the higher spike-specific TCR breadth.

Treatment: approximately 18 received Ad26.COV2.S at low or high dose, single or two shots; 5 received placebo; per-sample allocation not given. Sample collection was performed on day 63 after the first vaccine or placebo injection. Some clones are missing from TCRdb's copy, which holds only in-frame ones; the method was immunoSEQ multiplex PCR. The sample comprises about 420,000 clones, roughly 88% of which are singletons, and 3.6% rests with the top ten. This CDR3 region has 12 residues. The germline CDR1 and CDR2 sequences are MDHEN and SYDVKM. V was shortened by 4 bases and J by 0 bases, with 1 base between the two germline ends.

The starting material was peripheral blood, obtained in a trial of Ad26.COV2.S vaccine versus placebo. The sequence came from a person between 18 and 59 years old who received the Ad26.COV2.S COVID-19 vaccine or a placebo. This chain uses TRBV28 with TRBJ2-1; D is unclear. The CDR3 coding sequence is TGTGCCAGCAGTTACTCCTACAATGAGCAGTTCTTC. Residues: CASSYSYNEQFF. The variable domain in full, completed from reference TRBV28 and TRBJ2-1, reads DVKVTQSSRYLVKRTGEKVFLECVQDMDHENMFWYRQDPGLGLRLIYFSYDVKMKEKGDIPEGYSVSREKKERFSLILESASTNQTSMYLCASSYSYNEQFFGPGTRLTVL.